Listed here is a single TCR beta chain. What it binds is not known. After expansion with viral peptide pools in the ViraFEST assay, antigen-specific CD4+ T cells were sequenced. After around ten days in culture, the CD4+ T cells were isolated. The person had PCR-confirmed SARS-CoV-2 infection between March and December 2020. It was with about 10 IU/ml IL-2 and about 10 ug/ml peptides that about 2 million PBMC per well were cultured. The sample originates from a study of vaccination effects on CD4 cells after COVID-19. Regarding the study as a whole: Clonal contraction was marked in infection- and vaccine-induced clones late after vaccination.

Profiled with immunoSEQ multiplex PCR; TCRdb holds only in-frame clones, not every one. The sample has under 60,000 clones, 75% to 85% seen once. The sequence derives from a human donor who had a prior SARS-CoV-2 infection. Sequences were derived from CD4+ T cells from PBMCs cultured with HIV peptides, sampled before COVID-19 vaccination. Subset reported: HIV-1 Nef peptide pool negative control/reference culture.

CDR3 residues: CASSPTGTPNTEAFF. CDR3 nucleotide sequence: TGTGCCAGCAGCCCCACCGGGACACCGAACACTGAAGCTTTCTTT. This chain joins TRBV3-1 (or the pseudogene TRBV3-2) and TRBJ1-1; maybe TRBD1 (6 bases). Germline V lookup: CDR1 LGHDT, CDR2 YNNKEL (reference sequence). The CDR3 covers 15 residues. Trimming shortened V by 4 bases and J by 1 base, and 13 bases separated the two germline ends.